The rows below give T cell receptor beta chains drawn from one sample of a study of graft-versus-host responses after intestinal transplantation. Their recognized antigens are unknown. Method: immunoSEQ multiplex PCR; TCRdb's copy keeps in-frame clones and lacks some. The sample lists more than 65,000 clones; 91% were seen once. The input for sequencing was unstimulated CD8+ T cells sorted from spleen or lymph node cells, taken before transplant. All receptors come from a human donor who was the organ donor for an intestinal transplant. Each CDR3 is given with its conserved first and last residue. Each record gives: D gene, J gene, V gene, CDR3 DNA, CDR3 protein. A D gene is named only where the DNA matches it firmly.

>.|TRBJ2-1|TRBV5-1
TGCGCCAGCAGCTGGACACGGGGCAATGAGCAGTTCTTC
CASSWTRGNEQFF
>.|TRBJ2-7|TRBV28
TGTGCCAGCAGTTGGGTAGCCGCCTCCTACGAGCAGTACTTC
CASSWVAASYEQYF
>.|TRBJ2-7|TRBV30
TGTGCCTGGAGTAGCTATTCCTACGAGCAGTACTTC
CAWSSYSYEQYF
>.|TRBJ2-2|TRBV5-5
TGTGCCAGCAGCTTTAGGGACGGGGTTTATTCCGGGGAGCTGTTTTTT
CASSFRDGVYSGELFF
>.|TRBJ2-2|TRBV10-2
TGCGCCAGCTCCTGGGAGGACACCGGGGAGCTGTTTTTT
CASSWEDTGELFF
>TRBD1|TRBJ1-2|TRBV5-6
TGTGCCAGCAGCCCGGGACAGAAAAACGGCTACACCTTC
CASSPGQKNGYTF
>.|TRBJ2-1|TRBV7-9
TGTGCCAGCAGCTATAGAGAGGGCGGGACAACTGAGCAGTTCTTC
CASSYREGGTTEQFF
>.|TRBJ1-3|TRBV29-1
TGCAGCGTATCGTGGGGGGATGGAAACACCATATATTTT
CSVSWGDGNTIYF
>.|TRBJ2-1|TRBV20-1
TGCAGTGCCCGTAGTGGCCCTAGGGGGATCTTC
CSARSGPRGIF
>.|TRBJ2-5|TRBV14
TGTGCCAGCAGCCAACGGTACCAAGAGACCCAGTACTTC
CASSQRYQETQYF
>.|TRBJ1-2|TRBV7-9
TGTGCCAGCAGCTGGGGGACCGAGGGGGATGGCTACACCTTC
CASSWGTEGDGYTF
>TRBD2|TRBJ2-3|TRBV6-5
TGTGCCAGCAGTTTTAGCGGGGGGGCCGCAGATACGCAGTATTTT
CASSFSGGAADTQYF
>.|TRBJ2-5|TRBV11-3
TGTGCCAGCAGCCACCGAGGTTACCAGCAGATACAAGAGACCCAGTACTTC
CASSHRGYQQIQETQYF
>.|TRBJ1-5|TRBV27
TGTGCCAGCAGTGTCTACGGTGATAGCAATCAGCCCCAGCATTTT
CASSVYGDSNQPQHF
>TRBD2|TRBJ2-1|TRBV7-9
TGTGCCAGCAGCCGTACCGGGACTAGCGGGATCTATGAGCAGTTCTTC
CASSRTGTSGIYEQFF
>.|TRBJ2-5|TRBV7-9
TGTGCCAGCAGCTTAGGACAGCAAGAGACCCAGTACTTC
CASSLGQQETQYF
>.|TRBJ1-5|TRBV5-4
TGTGCCAGCAGTGTGGGGTATAGCAATCAGCCCCAGCATTTT
CASSVGYSNQPQHF
>TRBD1|TRBJ1-4|TRBV4-1
TGCGCCAGCAGCCAAGAGACAGGGGAATTGAAGACTAATGAAAAACTGTTTTTT
CASSQETGELKTNEKLFF
>.|TRBJ2-7|TRBV29-1
TGCAGCGCTTTAGACAGCACCTACGAGCAGTACTTC
CSALDSTYEQYF
>.|TRBJ1-1|TRBV20-1
TGCAGTGCTTACATTAACACTGAAGCTTTCTTT
CSAYINTEAFF
>.|TRBJ1-1|TRBV7-9
TGTGCCAGCAGCTCCCCCGACAGGAGGGGATCCGTCGAAGCTTTCTTT
CASSSPDRRGSVEAFF
>.|TRBJ1-6|TRBV2
TGTGCCAGCAGTGAGGACGGGGTCTCCTATAATTCACCCCTCCACTTT
CASSEDGVSYNSPLHF
>.|TRBJ1-2|TRBV27
TGTGCCAGCAGTTCGGGTAACAACGTGCATCGCATTGGCTACACCTTC
CASSSGNNVHRIGYTF
>.|TRBJ2-7|TRBV13
TGTGCCAGCAGCTTACAGGGAAACGAGCAGTACTTC
CASSLQGNEQYF
>TRBD2|TRBJ2-1|TRBV10-3
TGTGCCATCAGTGAGGCTAGCGGGGGGGCAAACAATGAGCAGTTCTTC
CAISEASGGANNEQFF
>.|TRBJ2-1|TRBV5-6
TGTGCCAGCAGCTTTGGCGGGGGCGAGGCCAATGAGCAGTTCTTC
CASSFGGGEANEQFF